This T cell receptor (beta chain) was sequenced during a study of cytomegalovirus exposure and HLA in healthy donors. Study in general: The roughly 130 validation repertoires used the same platform as the approximately 620 first-cohort repertoires (as reported by a later analysis).

The donors were part of the validation cohort, which consisted of approximately 110 subjects and was separate from the first cohort of 666 subjects. Study-level findings and limits: Despite most TCR sequences being rare, some public TCRs occurred in many donors. The classifier was said to identify cytomegalovirus status with high specificity and sensitivity.

As concerns this clone: Antigen: not known.

Using immunoSEQ multiplex PCR, the repertoire was profiled, and TCRdb retains in-frame clones only, with some absent. The sample includes 200,000 or so clones, about 80% of them seen just once. The sequence came from a man between 18 and 35 years old in good health and CMV-seropositive. The sample comprised PBMCs.

The CDR3 nucleotides are TGTGCCTGGAGTGTACTAGCGGGTGGGTGGGAGACCCAGTACTTC. This translates into CAWSVLAGGWETQYF. The chain couples TRBV30 to TRBJ2-5; 9 positions match TRBD2. In germline, CDR1 is GTSNPN, CDR2 SVGIG (reference sequence). There are 15 residues in the CDR3. The V gene end was trimmed by 0 bases and the J gene end by 5 bases; junction bases not matched to a gene: 7. Looking up the rest from reference TRBV30 and TRBJ2-5 gives the full variable domain: SQTIHQWPATLVQPVGSPLSLECTVEGTSNPNLYWYRQAAGRGLQLLFYSVGIGQISSEVPQNLSASRPQDRQFILSSKKLLLSDSGFYLCAWSVLAGGWETQYFGPGTRLLVL.